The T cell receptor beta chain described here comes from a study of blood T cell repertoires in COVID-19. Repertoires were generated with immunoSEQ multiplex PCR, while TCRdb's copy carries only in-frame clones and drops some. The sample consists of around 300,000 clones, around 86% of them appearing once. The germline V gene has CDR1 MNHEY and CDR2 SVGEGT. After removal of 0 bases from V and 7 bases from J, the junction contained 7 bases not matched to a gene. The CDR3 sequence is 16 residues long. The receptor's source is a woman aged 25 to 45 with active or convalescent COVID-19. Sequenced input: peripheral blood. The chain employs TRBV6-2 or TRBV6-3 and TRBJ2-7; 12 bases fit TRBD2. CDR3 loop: CASSYSWTSGVGEQYF. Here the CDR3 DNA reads TGTGCCAGCAGTTACTCTTGGACTAGCGGGGTTGGAGAGCAGTACTTC.